The table lists the clone carrying this T cell receptor beta chain with a count of one. Generated by immunoSEQ multiplex PCR, the TCRdb table keeps only in-frame clones and is missing some. The sample contains roughly 710,000 clones, 70% to 90% of which appear only once. This record comes from a study of shared T cell receptors in the human thymus. This CDR3 comprises 19 residues. V lost 5 bases and J 1 base, leaving 21 bases between the germline ends. Germline lookup yields CDR1 MDHEN and CDR2 SYDVKM. These data were also filed under a second study, of human thymus T cells. That paper adds: Thymic and blood repertoires appeared to show biased V and J gene usage.

The clonotype originates from a girl less than two years old with a congenital heart defect. Sequencing was performed on thymocytes. The chain uses TRBV28 and TRBJ2-6; D remains unclear. CDR3 amino acids: CASSKLTRLKVSGANVLTF. CDR3 nucleotides: TGTGCCAGCAGTAAATTGACCCGACTGAAGGTATCTGGGGCCAACGTCCTGACTTTC.